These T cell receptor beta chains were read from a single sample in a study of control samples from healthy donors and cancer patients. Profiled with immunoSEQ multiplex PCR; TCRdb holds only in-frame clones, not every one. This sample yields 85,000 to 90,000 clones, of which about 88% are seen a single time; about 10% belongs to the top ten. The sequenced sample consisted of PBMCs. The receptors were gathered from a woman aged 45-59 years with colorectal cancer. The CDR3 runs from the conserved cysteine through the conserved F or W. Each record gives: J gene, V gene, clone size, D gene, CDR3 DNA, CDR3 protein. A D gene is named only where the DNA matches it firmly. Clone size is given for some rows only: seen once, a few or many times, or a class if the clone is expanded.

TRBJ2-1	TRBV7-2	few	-	TGTGCCAGCAGCTCACGTGGACAGCTTCGGGGCAATGAGCAGTTCTTC	CASSSRGQLRGNEQFF
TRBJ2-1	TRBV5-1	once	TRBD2	TGCGCCAGCAGCTTGGGGGCGGGCCTAGCGGACAATGAGCAGTTCTTC	CASSLGAGLADNEQFF
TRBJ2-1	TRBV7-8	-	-	TGTGCCAGCAGCTCCGAATCGGCGGGGAATGAGCAGTTCTTC	CASSSESAGNEQFF
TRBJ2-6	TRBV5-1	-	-	TGCGCCAGCAGCACGACACCCTCTGGGGCCAACGTCCTGACTTTC	CASSTTPSGANVLTF
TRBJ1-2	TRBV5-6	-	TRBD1	TGTGCCAGCAGCTTGATTCCCTCTCTCGGGACAGACGCCTCCGGCTACACCTTC	CASSLIPSLGTDASGYTF
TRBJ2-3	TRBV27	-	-	TGTGCCAGCAGTTTACTCGGGGGTGCGCAGTATTTT	CASSLLGGAQYF
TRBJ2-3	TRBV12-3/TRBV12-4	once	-	TGTGCCAGCAGTGCCACAGATACGCAGTATTTT	CASSATDTQYF
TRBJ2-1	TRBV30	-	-	TGTGCCTGGAGCCGCAAGCAGTTTAATGAGCAGTTCTTC	CAWSRKQFNEQFF
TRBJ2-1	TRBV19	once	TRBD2	TGTGCCAGTAGTATAGTGCCGGGGGGGAGGAATGAGCAGTTCTTC	CASSIVPGGRNEQFF
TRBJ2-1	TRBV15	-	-	TGTGCCACCAGCAGAGCTGGGGGGCCGGGAGATGAGCAGTTCTTC	CATSRAGGPGDEQFF
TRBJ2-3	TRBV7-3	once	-	TGTGCCAGCAGTCCCGGACAGTCCCTCACAGATACGCAGTATTTT	CASSPGQSLTDTQYF
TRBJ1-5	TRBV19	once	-	TGTGCCAGTAGTAGTGTGCGATATCAGCCCCAGCATTTT	CASSSVRYQPQHF
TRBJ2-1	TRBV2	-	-	TGTGCCAGCAGTGCGGCAGACAATGAGCAGTTCTTC	CASSAADNEQFF
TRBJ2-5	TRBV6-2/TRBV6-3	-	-	TGTGCCAGCAGTTACTCTGGGGGCCAAGAGACCCAGTACTTC	CASSYSGGQETQYF